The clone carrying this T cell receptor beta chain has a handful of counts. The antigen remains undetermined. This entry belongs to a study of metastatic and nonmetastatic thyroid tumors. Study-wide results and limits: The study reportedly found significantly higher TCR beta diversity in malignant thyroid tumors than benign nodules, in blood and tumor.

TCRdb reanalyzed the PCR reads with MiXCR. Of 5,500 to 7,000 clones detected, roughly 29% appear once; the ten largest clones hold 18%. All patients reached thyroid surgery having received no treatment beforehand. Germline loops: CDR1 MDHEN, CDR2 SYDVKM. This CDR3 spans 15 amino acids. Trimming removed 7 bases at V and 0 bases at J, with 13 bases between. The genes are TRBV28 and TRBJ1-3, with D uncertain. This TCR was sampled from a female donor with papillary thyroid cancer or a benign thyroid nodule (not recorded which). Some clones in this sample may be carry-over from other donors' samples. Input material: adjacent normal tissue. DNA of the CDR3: TGTGCCAGCATCGGCTCAGCATACTCTGGAAACACCATATATTTT. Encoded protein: CASIGSAYSGNTIYF.